The 32 T cell receptor beta chains below come from one sample, sequenced in a study of blood T cell repertoires in COVID-19. TCRdb keeps only in-frame clones here, not all; method: immunoSEQ multiplex PCR. The table records roughly 430,000 clones, about 88% of them present only once. The source material was PBMCs or T cells enriched from blood (not recorded which). These receptors were taken from a woman aged 18-29 years who had been exposed to COVID-19.

The chain is built from TRBV27 and TRBJ2-7, with D maybe TRBD1 (6 bases). Germline-derived CDR1 and CDR2 are MNHEY and SMNVEV (reference sequence). Trimming took off 7 bases at V and 1 base at J, with 11 bases between the two ends. This CDR3 spans 13 amino acids. The CDR3, as DNA: TGTGCCAGCATGGGACACGGTTCCTACGAGCAGTACTTC. It encodes CASMGHGSYEQYF.

The V call is TRBV19, the J call TRBJ2-2; TRBD1 matches 8 bases. Germline CDR1 is LNHDA and CDR2 is SQIVND (reference sequence). V shed 7 bases, J shed 1 base, and the junction held 8 bases outside the gene matches. CDR3 length: 16 residues. The CDR3 DNA sequence: TGTGCCAGTAACCCGACCGGGACAGGGAACACCGGGGAGCTGTTTTTT. It yields the protein CASNPTGTGNTGELFF.

Comments on this clone: The same CDR3 also results from other DNA sequences found in this sample. The genes are TRBV6-4 and TRBJ2-3; a possible D gene is TRBD1 (6 bases). Trimming removed 3 bases at V and 0 bases at J, with 10 bases between. The length of the CDR3 is 15 residues. CDR1 MRHNA and CDR2 SNTAGT come from the germline V gene. The CDR3 sequence: CASSEGTGSTDTQYF. The DNA for the CDR3 is TGTGCCAGCAGTGAGGGAACAGGGAGCACAGATACGCAGTATTTT.

This chain uses TRBV18 with TRBJ2-2; TRBD1 aligns across 7 bases. V was pared by 6 bases and J by 1 base, with 8 bases of the junction left unmatched. The CDR3 consists of 16 residues. CDR1 is KGHSH, CDR2 LQKENI, per germline. The CDR3 sequence: CASSTYRQGNTGELFF. The CDR3 DNA is TGTGCCAGCTCGACTTATCGACAGGGGAACACCGGGGAGCTGTTTTTT.

The table lists this clone with a few counts. This chain joins TRBV10-1 and TRBJ1-2; 7 bases are shared with TRBD1. The length of the CDR3 is 13 residues. V gave up 5 bases and J gave up 3 bases; unmatched junction bases: 3. The germline CDR1 and CDR2 sequences are WNHNN and SYGVQD (reference sequence). CDR3 nucleotide sequence: TGCGCCAGCAGTCACGACAGGGACTATGGCTACACCTTC. This encodes CASSHDRDYGYTF.

This clone has only one observation. The chain has TRBV11-2 and TRBJ1-3; 7 positions match TRBD1. In germline, CDR1 is SGHAT, CDR2 FQNNGV. This CDR3 has 17 amino acids. Germline trimming cut 2 bases from V and 3 bases from J; bases unmatched to any gene: 10. The CDR3 is CASSLQTKGAGGNTIYF. DNA for the CDR3: TGTGCCAGCAGCTTACAGACAAAGGGGGCAGGTGGAAACACCATATATTTT.

This chain uses TRBV7-9 with TRBJ2-7, with 11 positions matching TRBD1. Germline V lookup: CDR1 SEHNR, CDR2 FQNEAQ (reference sequence). This CDR3 comprises 15 residues. V trimming: 4 bases; J trimming: 5 bases; junction bases outside the gene matches: 7. CDR3 sequence: CASSSPGQGGHEQYF. The CDR3, as DNA: TGTGCCAGCAGCTCTCCGGGACAGGGGGGCCACGAGCAGTACTTC. Full variable domain (rest looked up from reference TRBV7-9 and TRBJ2-7): DTGVSQNPRHKITKRGQNVTFRCDPISEHNRLYWYRQTLGQGPEFLTYFQNEAQLEKSRLLSDRFSAERPKGSFSTLEIQRTEQGDSAMYLCASSSPGQGGHEQYFGPGTRLTVT.

The rearrangement joins TRBV27 to TRBJ2-1; the D gene is possibly TRBD2 (5 bases). This CDR3 spans 14 amino acids. Germline loops: CDR1 MNHEY, CDR2 SMNVEV (reference sequence). Trimming removed 5 bases from V and 0 bases from J, with 8 bases in between. The CDR3 DNA sequence: TGTGCCAGCAGTCTAGCAAGCTCCTACAATGAGCAGTTCTTC. Translating it yields CASSLASSYNEQFF.

This sequence joins TRBV10-3 and TRBJ2-1, with TRBD1 matching over 7 bases. Germline trimming cut 6 bases from V and 7 bases from J; bases unmatched to any gene: 6. The CDR3 covers 13 residues. The germline V gene encodes CDR1 ENHRY and CDR2 SYGVKD. The CDR3 protein is CAISGTDVNEQFF. The CDR3 nucleotides are TGTGCCATCAGCGGGACAGACGTAAATGAGCAGTTCTTC.

The table lists this clone with a count of one. The J gene is TRBJ2-7, the V gene TRBV27; 7 bases are shared with TRBD2. The ends lost 3 bases at V and 2 bases at J; junction bases unmatched: 4. CDR1 MNHEY and CDR2 SMNVEV come from the germline V gene (reference sequence). The CDR3 sequence is 14 residues long. The CDR3 sequence is CASSFGGGPYEQYF. In nucleotides, the CDR3 is TGTGCCAGCAGTTTTGGGGGGGGACCCTACGAGCAGTACTTC.

The rearrangement links TRBV28 to TRBJ2-5; weak D call: TRBD1 (6 bases). V lost 2 bases, J lost 1 base, and 14 bases lay in between. Germline values: CDR1 MDHEN, CDR2 SYDVKM. The CDR3 is made up of 16 amino acids. The CDR3, as DNA: TGTGCCAGCAGTTTACTCTTAACGACAGGCCAAGAGACCCAGTACTTC. This translates into CASSLLLTTGQETQYF.

The genes are TRBV19 and TRBJ2-3, with 11 bases identical to TRBD1. The germline V gene has CDR1 LNHDA and CDR2 SQIVND (reference sequence). V lost 8 bases and J lost 2; bases outside the gene matches: 6. There are 15 residues in the CDR3. DNA for the CDR3: TGTGCCAGTGGTAGGACAGGGGGCCCCACAGATACGCAGTATTTT. The encoded protein is CASGRTGGPTDTQYF.

This clone was picked up one time. This chain uses TRBV28 with TRBJ2-1; TRBD2 matches 8 bases. The CDR3 runs to 16 residues. Germline trimming cut 3 bases from V and 6 bases from J; bases unmatched to any gene: 10. Germline V lookup: CDR1 MDHEN, CDR2 SYDVKM. The CDR3 region has the DNA TGTGCCAGCAGTTTCGCTAGGGCGGGAGGCTTCAATGAGCAGTTCTTC. This sequence encodes CASSFARAGGFNEQFF.

This clone was seen a few times. The J gene is TRBJ2-7, the V gene TRBV28; D not certain. In germline, CDR1 is MDHEN, CDR2 SYDVKM. V gave up 3 bases and J gave up 3 bases, with 12 bases separating them. This CDR3 spans 14 amino acids. The CDR3 nucleotides read TGTGCCAGCAGTTTCCCGCGGAACTTCTACGAGCAGTACTTC. It yields the protein CASSFPRNFYEQYF.

V and J are TRBV7-2 and TRBJ2-2, with D possibly being TRBD2 (5 bases). V was cut by 6 bases and J by 7 bases, with 12 bases left in between. CDR1 and CDR2 (germline): SGHTA, FQGNSA. This CDR3 region has 13 residues. CDR3 protein: CASRVRDGGELFF. The CDR3 coding sequence is TGTGCCAGCAGGGTACGGGATGGCGGGGAGCTGTTTTTT. The complete variable domain, with remaining parts taken from reference TRBV7-2 and TRBJ2-2, reads GAGVSQSPSNKVTEKGKDVELRCDPISGHTALYWYRQSLGQGLEFLIYFQGNSAPDKSGLPSDRFSAERTGGSVSTLTIQRTQQEDSAVYLCASRVRDGGELFFGEGSRLTVL.

V gene TRBV19 combines with J gene TRBJ2-5; 12 nucleotides line up with TRBD1. From germline, CDR1 is LNHDA and CDR2 SQIVND (reference sequence). The J segment lost 5 bases and the V segment lost 3 bases, leaving 4 bases of the junction unmatched. This CDR3 has 15 residues. The CDR3 protein is CASSMGQGAGETQYF. Here the CDR3 DNA reads TGTGCCAGTAGTATGGGACAGGGGGCGGGCGAGACCCAGTACTTC.

The chain has TRBV2 and TRBJ2-6; D is unresolved. Per the germline V gene, CDR1 is SNHLY and CDR2 is FYNNEI. This CDR3 has 11 amino acids. Deletions cut 11 bases from V and 2 bases from J, with 4 bases between. The CDR3 loop reads CARAGANVLTF. In DNA form, the CDR3 reads TGTGCCCGGGCTGGGGCCAACGTCCTGACTTTC.

The V gene is TRBV9, the J gene TRBJ2-5, with D maybe TRBD2 (6 bases). There are 14 residues in the CDR3. In germline, CDR1 is SGDLS, CDR2 YYNGEE. The V end lost 3 bases, the J end lost 5 bases, and 14 bases lay between the germline ends. The CDR3 region has the DNA TGTGCCAGCAGCGCGGGAGTCATTCCGGAGACCCAGTACTTC. As protein: CASSAGVIPETQYF.

Concerning this clone: Other DNA sequences from this sample encode an identical CDR3 as well. The V call is TRBV5-6, the J call TRBJ1-1; no clear D gene. In germline, CDR1 is SGHDT, CDR2 YYEEEE. There are 13 residues in the CDR3. V was clipped by 1 base and J by 4 bases, with 8 bases between them. The DNA for the CDR3 is TGTGCCAGCAGCTTGTATAGAGGCACTGAAGCTTTCTTT. Amino acids: CASSLYRGTEAFF.

J is TRBJ2-7 and V is TRBV10-3, with 8 bases lining up with TRBD1. There are 14 residues in the CDR3. V lost 6 bases, J lost 1 base, and 5 bases stayed unmatched. Germline CDR1 ENHRY, CDR2 SYGVKD. CDR3 sequence reads: CAIRAGTGSYEQYF. The DNA for the CDR3 is TGTGCCATCAGAGCCGGGACAGGATCCTACGAGCAGTACTTC.

This chain links TRBV28 with TRBJ2-2, with D possibly TRBD1 on 5 matching bases. The germline V gene has CDR1 MDHEN and CDR2 SYDVKM. This CDR3 comprises 12 residues. V was trimmed by 8 bases and J by 7 bases, leaving 11 bases between them. The CDR3 reads CASGAWGGELFF. Here the CDR3 DNA reads TGTGCCAGCGGGGCTTGGGGCGGGGAGCTGTTTTTT.

The V and J genes are TRBV4-2 and TRBJ1-2; TRBD1 aligns across 10 bases. V shed 2 bases, J shed 5 bases, and the junction held 5 bases outside the gene matches. CDR1 is LGHNA, CDR2 YNFKEQ, per germline. The CDR3 is made up of 15 amino acids. The CDR3 here is CASSQPGTGDYGYTF. The CDR3 DNA is TGTGCCAGCAGCCAACCCGGGACAGGGGATTATGGCTACACCTTC.

The chain combines TRBV7-6 with TRBJ2-1, with 10 bases that match TRBD2. CDR3 length equals 18 residues. CDR1 and CDR2 from the germline V gene are SGHVS and FNYEAQ. V lost 5 bases, J lost 6 bases, and 16 bases stayed unmatched. As DNA, the CDR3 is TGTGCCAGCAGCGCTATGGCTAGCGGGAGTGGGGTCAGCAATGAGCAGTTCTTC. Translating it yields CASSAMASGSGVSNEQFF.

The chain joins TRBV5-6 to TRBJ1-6; unclear D gene. CDR3 size: 12 residues. Looked up from germline, CDR1 is SGHDT and CDR2 is YYEEEE. V was shortened by 2 bases and J by 13 bases, with 10 bases between the two germline ends. The CDR3 is CASSFAQSPLHF. The DNA of the CDR3 is TGTGCCAGCAGCTTTGCACAGTCCCCCCTCCACTTT. The entire variable domain, with the rest obtained from reference TRBV5-6 and TRBJ1-6, is as follows: DAGVTQSPTHLIKTRGQQVTLRCSPKSGHDTVSWYQQALGQGPQFIFQYYEEEERQRGNFPDRFSGHQFPNYSSELNVNALLLGDSALYLCASSFAQSPLHFGNGTRLTVT.

This clone was seen just once. The same CDR3 arises from other DNA sequences in this sample as well. Written as DNA, the CDR3 is TGTGCCAGCAGTTACAGGGGCAGTCAGCCCCAGCATTTT. Translation: CASSYRGSQPQHF. This rearrangement joins TRBV6-5 to TRBJ1-5; a possible D gene is TRBD1 (5 bases). CDR1 and CDR2 from the germline V gene are MNHEY and SVGAGI. The CDR3 is 13 residues long. Trimming removed 2 bases from V and 6 bases from J, with 8 bases in between.

The gene calls are TRBV18 and TRBJ2-7, with 7 bases lining up with TRBD2. Germline CDR1 KGHSH, CDR2 LQKENI. V was clipped by 0 bases and J by 8 bases; unmatched bases: 4. The CDR3 covers 13 residues. CDR3 amino acids: CASSPPGGVKQYF. The CDR3 DNA is TGTGCCAGCTCACCACCGGGAGGGGTGAAGCAGTACTTC.

CDR3 region: CASSTTGGQGNQPQHF. CDR3 in DNA: TGTGCCAGTAGCACAACAGGGGGCCAGGGCAATCAGCCCCAGCATTTT. The chain uses TRBV19 and TRBJ1-5; 9 bases agree with TRBD1. Germline V CDR1 and CDR2: LNHDA, SQIVND (reference sequence). The CDR3 has 16 residues. The junction had 8 bases not matched to a gene; V was cut back by 6 bases and J by 2 bases.

This clone was seen a single time. J is TRBJ1-1 and V is TRBV9; D uncertain. V lost 0 bases and J lost 1, with 7 bases in between. CDR3 size: 14 residues. The germline CDR1 and CDR2 sequences are SGDLS and YYNGEE. The CDR3, as DNA: TGTGCCAGCAGCGTAGGATCGGGGAACACTGAAGCTTTCTTT. Amino acids: CASSVGSGNTEAFF.

The table lists this clone with a count of one. The chain joins TRBV30 to TRBJ1-2; D may be TRBD1 (5 bases). Germline V gives CDR1 GTSNPN, CDR2 SVGIG (reference sequence). The CDR3 is 13 amino acids. Trimming stripped 6 bases from V and 4 bases from J, with 15 bases between. In DNA form, the CDR3 reads TGTGCCTGTTCGGGACTCCAAAGCTATGGCTACACCTTC. It yields the protein CACSGLQSYGYTF.

This clone came up a few times. The chain is built from TRBV28 and TRBJ1-5; no definite D call. The germline V and J ends were trimmed by 5 bases and 0 bases, with 20 bases remaining between them. Looked up from germline, CDR1 is MDHEN and CDR2 is SYDVKM. The CDR3 contains 18 residues. CDR3 sequence: CASSHYGSGLNSNQPQHF. DNA for the CDR3: TGTGCCAGCAGTCACTACGGGAGCGGGTTGAATAGCAATCAGCCCCAGCATTTT.

V usage is TRBV7-9 and J usage is TRBJ1-3, with D perhaps TRBD1 (5 bases). The germline gives CDR1 SEHNR, CDR2 FQNEAQ (reference sequence). Between the trimmed V and J ends, which lost 3 bases and 4 bases, there was a span of 13 bases. CDR3 length: 15 amino acids. The CDR3 coding sequence is TGTGCCAGCAGCTTCGGACACGAACCGGGAAACACCATATATTTT. It is translated as CASSFGHEPGNTIYF.

The rearrangement joins TRBV7-2 to TRBJ2-7, with 12 bases lining up with TRBD2. The CDR3 sequence is 17 residues long. The V gene's germline CDR1 is SGHTA and CDR2 FQGNSA. Losses at the gene ends were 1 base for V and 2 bases for J; bases not matched to a gene: 6. As DNA, the CDR3 is TGTGCCAGCAGCTTAGGGGGACTAGCGGGCCCAACCTACGAGCAGTACTTC. Translated, it gives CASSLGGLAGPTYEQYF.